This TCR beta chain originates from a study of blood T cell repertoires in COVID-19. From germline, CDR1 is MNHEY and CDR2 SVGEGT. CDR3 length equals 16 residues. The ends were cut back, 2 bases at V and 0 bases at J, with 13 bases in the middle. Sequencing was performed with immunoSEQ multiplex PCR; in TCRdb, only in-frame clones are kept and a portion is missing. This sample has 150,000 to 200,000 clones, with roughly three quarters found just once. Source material: PBMCs or T cells enriched from blood (not recorded which). This chain connects TRBV6-2 or TRBV6-3 to TRBJ2-5; D gene uncertain. The TCR sequence derives from a woman aged 45 to 65 with acute COVID-19. CDR3 DNA: TGTGCCAGCAGTTACGCCAGCAACGGGTACCAAGAGACCCAGTACTTC. As protein: CASSYASNGYQETQYF.